These 21 T cell receptor beta chains were all obtained from the same sample, sequenced in a study of CD8+ T cells in alopecia areata. Indicated treatment: oral pan-JAK inhibitor, 5-10 mg twice daily. Following RNA extraction, reverse transcription yielded cDNA that acted as the sequencing template. The protocol was immunoSEQ multiplex PCR, while the TCRdb copy is restricted to in-frame clones and leaves out a portion. Of approximately 210,000 clones in the sample, roughly three fifths were seen once. Sequenced here: CD4+ T cells sorted from blood, sampled at week 4, from a patient treated with tofacitinib. These TCRs come from a human donor with alopecia areata.

The gene calls are TRBV29-1 and TRBJ2-1; D perhaps matches TRBD1 (6 bases). The CDR3 contains 13 residues. Per germline, CDR1 SQVTM and CDR2 ANQGSEA. Trimming took off 4 bases at V and 3 bases at J, with 10 bases between the two ends. This CDR3 reads CSVADRSYNEQFF. In nucleotides, the CDR3 is TGCAGCGTTGCCGACAGGAGCTACAATGAGCAGTTCTTC.

The V gene is TRBV30, the J gene TRBJ2-1, with 8 bases that match TRBD2. The CDR3 runs to 13 residues. Unmatched junction bases numbered 7, after V lost 4 bases and J lost 8 bases. The V gene's germline CDR1 is GTSNPN and CDR2 SVGIG (reference sequence). CDR3: CAWKGLGSHEQFF. The CDR3, as DNA: TGTGCCTGGAAGGGACTAGGGTCCCATGAGCAGTTCTTC.

This clone has just a few counts. The V call is TRBV18, the J call TRBJ2-7, with 14 bases aligning to TRBD2. This CDR3 contains 14 residues. V lost 6 bases to trimming and J lost 4 bases; unmatched junction nucleotides: 2. Germline assignment: CDR1 KGHSH and CDR2 LQKENI. The CDR3 coding sequence is TGTGCCAGCTCGGGGACTAGCGGGGGATACGAGCAGTACTTC. Its translation: CASSGTSGGYEQYF. The whole variable domain, remainder taken from reference TRBV18 and TRBJ2-7, is NAGVMQNPRHLVRRRGQEARLRCSPMKGHSHVYWYRQLPEEGLKFMVYLQKENIIDESGMPKERFSAEFPKEGPSILRIQQVVRGDSAAYFCASSGTSGGYEQYFGPGTRLTVT.

This clone was counted a few times. This chain joins TRBV7-2 and TRBJ2-5; D is possibly TRBD1 (6 bases). The CDR3 consists of 16 residues. Per the germline V gene, CDR1 is SGHTA and CDR2 is FQGNSA. V shed 5 bases and J shed 1 base, with 17 bases lying between them. CDR3 in amino acids: CASSRAEWGPQETQYF. In DNA, the CDR3 is TGTGCCAGCAGCCGGGCGGAGTGGGGGCCCCAAGAGACCCAGTACTTC.

On this clone: Since a much larger clone is just one base distant, this may be a read error. The DNA for the CDR3 is TGTGCCAGCAGTTTCGAAAGCTCTGGGGCCAACGTCCTGACTTTC. Amino acid sequence: CASSFESSGANVLTF. The chain is built from TRBV27 and TRBJ2-6; D gene unclear. The germline gives CDR1 MNHEY, CDR2 SMNVEV (reference sequence). The CDR3 runs 15 residues. The V and J ends lost 3 bases and 0 bases respectively, with 6 bases between them.

This clone was detected a few times. The chain recombines TRBV4-3 with TRBJ2-1; D unresolved. Germline-derived CDR1 and CDR2 are LGHNA and YSLEER. This CDR3 has 14 amino acids. Deletions cut 0 bases from V and 6 bases from J, with 9 bases between. CDR3 sequence: CASSQDSAINEQFF. CDR3 coding DNA: TGCGCCAGCAGCCAAGATTCGGCGATCAATGAGCAGTTCTTC.

V and J are TRBV10-3 and TRBJ1-2; D gene ambiguous. Per the germline V gene, CDR1 is ENHRY and CDR2 is SYGVKD. There are 14 residues in the CDR3. V was shortened by 3 bases and J by 6 bases, with 14 bases between the two germline ends. CDR3 region: CAISDLELRDGYTF. CDR3 sequence (DNA): TGTGCCATCAGTGACCTCGAGCTGAGGGATGGCTACACCTTC.

There are a few counts of this clone. The gene calls are TRBV6-6 and TRBJ2-6; D might be TRBD1 (5 bases). The CDR3 runs 16 residues. V shed 5 bases and J shed 0 bases, with 11 bases lying between them. Germline lookup yields CDR1 MNHNY and CDR2 SVGAGI (reference sequence). This CDR3 reads CASSAGPTSGANVLTF. The CDR3 nucleotides read TGTGCCAGCAGTGCAGGGCCCACCTCTGGGGCCAACGTCCTGACTTTC.

This rearrangement joins TRBV6-1 to TRBJ2-1, with 10 nucleotides matching TRBD1. This CDR3 region has 14 residues. V dropped 6 bases and J dropped 4; count of bases not matched to a gene: 3. Germline-derived CDR1 and CDR2 are MNHNS and SASEGT. The CDR3 DNA follows: TGTGCCAGCAGGGGACAGGGGTCTTACAATGAGCAGTTCTTC. Translated: CASRGQGSYNEQFF.

The table lists this clone with a few counts. The rearrangement joins TRBV20-1 to TRBJ2-7, with TRBD1 as a possible D gene (5 bases). The germline V gene encodes CDR1 DFQATT and CDR2 SNEGSKA (reference sequence). V gave up 6 bases and J gave up 5 bases, with 11 bases separating them. CDR3 length: 11 amino acids. CDR3 protein: CSAEQVDEQYF. The CDR3 DNA sequence: TGCAGTGCAGAACAGGTTGACGAGCAGTACTTC.

This clone was seen only a few times. The J gene is TRBJ1-1, the V gene TRBV27, with a tentative D call TRBD1 (5 bases). The CDR3 sequence is 14 residues long. Germline CDR1 and CDR2: MNHEY and SMNVEV (reference sequence). V lost 0 bases, J lost 6 bases, and 11 bases lay in between. The CDR3 nucleotides read TGTGCCAGCAGTTTATCAGGCCAGGGCCCTGAAGCTTTCTTT. Translation gives CASSLSGQGPEAFF.

V gene TRBV4-2 combines with J gene TRBJ2-5; D not certain. Germline V gene lookup returns CDR1 LGHNA and CDR2 YNFKEQ. Between the trimmed V and J ends, which lost 4 bases and 5 bases, there was a span of 11 bases. The CDR3 runs to 13 residues. In DNA form, the CDR3 reads TGTGCCAGCAGCCGCGACTCTGGGGAGACCCAGTACTTC. This encodes CASSRDSGETQYF.

This rearrangement joins TRBV29-1 to TRBJ2-2; D is uncertain. V gave up 5 bases and J gave up 5 bases, with 9 bases separating them. Germline V CDR1 and CDR2: SQVTM, ANQGSEA. The CDR3 runs 12 residues. CDR3 DNA sequence: TGCAGCGTTTCGACGAGGACCGGGGAGCTGTTTTTT. It encodes CSVSTRTGELFF.

V gene TRBV4-2 combines with J gene TRBJ1-2; no reliable D call. CDR3 length: 14 residues. Germline V gene lookup returns CDR1 LGHNA and CDR2 YNFKEQ. V lost 0 bases and J 2 bases, leaving 7 bases between the germline ends. CDR3 coding DNA: TGTGCCAGCAGCCAAGATGTCCGGAACTATGGCTACACCTTC. Protein sequence: CASSQDVRNYGYTF.

The genes are TRBV18 and TRBJ1-2; 9 bases map to TRBD1. Germline trimming cut 2 bases from V and 5 bases from J; bases unmatched to any gene: 3. The CDR3 sequence is 14 residues long. The germline V gene encodes CDR1 KGHSH and CDR2 LQKENI. The CDR3 spells CASSPTGQGYGYTF. The CDR3 nucleotides read TGTGCCAGCTCACCAACGGGACAGGGATATGGCTACACCTTC.

Worth noting for this clone: The same CDR3 arises from other DNA sequences in this sample as well. This sequence joins TRBV29-1 and TRBJ2-3, with TRBD2 matching 9 bases. Per germline, CDR1 SQVTM and CDR2 ANQGSEA. The CDR3 totals 14 residues. J was trimmed by 0 bases and V by 3 bases; bases with no gene match: 1. The CDR3 coding sequence is TGCAGCGTTGAGCTAGCGGGGAGCACAGATACGCAGTATTTT. This translates into CSVELAGSTDTQYF.

J is TRBJ2-7 and V is TRBV5-6; weak D call: TRBD1 (6 bases). Germline lookup yields CDR1 SGHDT and CDR2 YYEEEE. CDR3 length equals 15 residues. Trimming took off 4 bases at V and 4 bases at J, with 18 bases between the two ends. CDR3 DNA sequence: TGTGCCAGCAGCCCGACCGGACAGACTGATTACGAGCAGTACTTC. Protein: CASSPTGQTDYEQYF. Supplemented by reference TRBV5-6 and TRBJ2-7, the full variable domain reads DAGVTQSPTHLIKTRGQQVTLRCSPKSGHDTVSWYQQALGQGPQFIFQYYEEEERQRGNFPDRFSGHQFPNYSSELNVNALLLGDSALYLCASSPTGQTDYEQYFGPGTRLTVT.

In this sample, this clone turned up once. The chain links TRBV30 to TRBJ2-7; D remains unclear. Trimming left V 6 bases short and J 3 bases short, with 15 bases between. The CDR3 has 13 amino acids. Germline-derived CDR1 and CDR2 are GTSNPN and SVGIG (reference sequence). CDR3 coding DNA: TGTGCCTGCTCACGGACCCATTTCTACGAGCAGTACTTC. Amino acids: CACSRTHFYEQYF.

V is TRBV5-1 and J is TRBJ2-2; D remains ambiguous. V lost 0 bases and J 1 base, leaving 4 bases between the germline ends. CDR3 length equals 14 residues. CDR1 and CDR2 from the germline V gene are SGHRS and YFSETQ. CDR3: CASSLEGNTGELFF. DNA for the CDR3: TGCGCCAGCAGCTTGGAAGGGAACACCGGGGAGCTGTTTTTT.

Comments on this clone: The junction departs from the called germline gene at one end, perhaps through a read error. This chain joins TRBV25-1 and TRBJ2-3; D unclear. Per the germline V gene, CDR1 is MGHDK and CDR2 is SYGVNS. This CDR3 region has 12 residues. CDR3: CANSGSTDTQYF. CDR3 DNA: TGTGCCAACAGTGGAAGCACAGATACGCAGTATTTT.

J is TRBJ2-1 and V is TRBV19, with 8 bases aligning to TRBD1. This CDR3 has 14 amino acids. From germline, CDR1 is LNHDA and CDR2 SQIVND (reference sequence). Unmatched junction bases numbered 7, after V lost 4 bases and J lost 8 bases. The DNA for the CDR3 is TGTGCCAGTAGTACCGGACAGGGTTTGGATGAGCAGTTCTTC. Translating it yields CASSTGQGLDEQFF.